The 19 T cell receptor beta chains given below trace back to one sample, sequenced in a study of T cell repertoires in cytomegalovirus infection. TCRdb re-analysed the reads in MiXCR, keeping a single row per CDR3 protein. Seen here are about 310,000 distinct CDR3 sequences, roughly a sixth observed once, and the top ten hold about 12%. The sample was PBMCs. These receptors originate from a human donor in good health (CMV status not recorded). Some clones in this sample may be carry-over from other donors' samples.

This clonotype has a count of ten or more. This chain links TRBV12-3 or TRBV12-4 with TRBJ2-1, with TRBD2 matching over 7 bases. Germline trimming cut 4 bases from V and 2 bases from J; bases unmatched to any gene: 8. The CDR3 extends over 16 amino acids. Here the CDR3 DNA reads TGTGCCAGCAGTTCCCTAGCGGCTAAAGCCTACAATGAGCAGTTCTTC. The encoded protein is CASSSLAAKAYNEQFF.

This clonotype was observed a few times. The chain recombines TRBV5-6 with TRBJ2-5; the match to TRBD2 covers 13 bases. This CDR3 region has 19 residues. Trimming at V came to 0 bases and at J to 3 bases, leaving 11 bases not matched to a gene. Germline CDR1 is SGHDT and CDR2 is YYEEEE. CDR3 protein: CASSLARLAGGNIKETQYF. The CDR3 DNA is TGTGCCAGCAGCTTGGCCAGACTAGCGGGGGGCAACATTAAAGAGACCCAGTACTTC.

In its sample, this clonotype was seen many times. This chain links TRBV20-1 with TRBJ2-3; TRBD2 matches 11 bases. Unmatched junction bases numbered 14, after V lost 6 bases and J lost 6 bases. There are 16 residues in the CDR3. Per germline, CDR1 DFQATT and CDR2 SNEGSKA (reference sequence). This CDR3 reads CSAAPQLAGVKDTQYF. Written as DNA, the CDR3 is TGCAGTGCAGCCCCCCAACTAGCGGGGGTGAAGGATACGCAGTATTTT.

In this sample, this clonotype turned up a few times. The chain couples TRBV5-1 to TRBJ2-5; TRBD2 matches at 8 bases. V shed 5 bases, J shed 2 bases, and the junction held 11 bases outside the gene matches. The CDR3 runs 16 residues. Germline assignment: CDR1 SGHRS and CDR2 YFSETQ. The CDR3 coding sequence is TGCGCCAGCAGACCCGGGGGGGCGTCGTTACAAGAGACCCAGTACTTC. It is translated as CASRPGGASLQETQYF.

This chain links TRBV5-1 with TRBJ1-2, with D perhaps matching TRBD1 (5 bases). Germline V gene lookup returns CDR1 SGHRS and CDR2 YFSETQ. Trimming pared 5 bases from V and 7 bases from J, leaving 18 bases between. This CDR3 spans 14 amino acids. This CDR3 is CASSETDIDLGYTF. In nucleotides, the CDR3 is TGCGCCAGCAGTGAGACAGATATTGATCTTGGCTACACCTTC.

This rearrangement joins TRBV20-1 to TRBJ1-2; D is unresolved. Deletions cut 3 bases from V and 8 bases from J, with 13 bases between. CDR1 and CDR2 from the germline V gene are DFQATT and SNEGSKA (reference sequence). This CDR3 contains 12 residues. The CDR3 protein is CSASEGSGGYTF. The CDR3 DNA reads TGCAGTGCTAGCGAAGGGTCGGGCGGCTACACCTTC.

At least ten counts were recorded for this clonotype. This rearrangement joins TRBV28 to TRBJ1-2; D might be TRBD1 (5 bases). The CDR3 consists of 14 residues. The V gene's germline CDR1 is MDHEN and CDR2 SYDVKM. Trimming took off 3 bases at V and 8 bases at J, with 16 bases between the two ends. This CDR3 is CASSLVGPEWGYTF. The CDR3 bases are TGTGCCAGCAGTTTGGTGGGGCCTGAGTGGGGCTACACCTTC.

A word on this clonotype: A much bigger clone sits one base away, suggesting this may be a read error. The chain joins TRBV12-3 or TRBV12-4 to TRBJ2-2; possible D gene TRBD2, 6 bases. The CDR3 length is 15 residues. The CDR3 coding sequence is TGTACCAGCAGTCAGGCGGGATCGAACACCGGGGAGCTGTTTTTT. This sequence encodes CTSSQAGSNTGELFF.

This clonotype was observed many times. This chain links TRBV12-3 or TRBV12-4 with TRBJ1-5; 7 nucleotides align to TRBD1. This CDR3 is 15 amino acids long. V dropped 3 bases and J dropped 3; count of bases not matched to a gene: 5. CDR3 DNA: TGTGCCAGCAGTTTCGGGGACAGAAACAATCAGCCCCAGCATTTT. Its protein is CASSFGDRNNQPQHF.

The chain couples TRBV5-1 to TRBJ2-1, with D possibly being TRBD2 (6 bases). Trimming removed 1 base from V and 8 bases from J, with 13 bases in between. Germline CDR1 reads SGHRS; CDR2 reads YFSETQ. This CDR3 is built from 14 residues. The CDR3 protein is CASSLTSSMDEQFF. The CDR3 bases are TGCGCCAGCAGCTTGACTAGCTCCATGGATGAGCAGTTCTTC. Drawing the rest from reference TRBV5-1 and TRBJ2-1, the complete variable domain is KAGVTQTPRYLIKTRGQQVTLSCSPISGHRSVSWYQQTPGQGLQFLFEYFSETQRNKGNFPGRFSGRQFSNSRSEMNVSTLELGDSALYLCASSLTSSMDEQFFGPGTRLTVL.

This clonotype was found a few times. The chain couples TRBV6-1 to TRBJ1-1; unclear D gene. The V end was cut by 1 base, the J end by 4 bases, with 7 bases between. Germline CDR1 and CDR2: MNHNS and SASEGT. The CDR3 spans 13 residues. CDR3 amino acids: CASSEVRGTEAFF. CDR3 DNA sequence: TGTGCCAGCAGTGAAGTCAGAGGCACTGAAGCTTTCTTT.

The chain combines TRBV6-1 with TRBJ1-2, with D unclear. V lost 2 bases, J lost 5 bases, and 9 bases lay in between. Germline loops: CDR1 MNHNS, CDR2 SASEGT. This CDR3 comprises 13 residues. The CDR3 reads CASSELLSYGYTF. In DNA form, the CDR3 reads TGTGCCAGCAGTGAACTACTAAGTTATGGCTACACCTTC.

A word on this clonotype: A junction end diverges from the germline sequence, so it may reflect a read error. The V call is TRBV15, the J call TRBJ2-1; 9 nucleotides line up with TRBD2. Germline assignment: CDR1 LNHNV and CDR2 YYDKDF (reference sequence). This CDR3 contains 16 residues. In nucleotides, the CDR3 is TGTGTCACCAGCAGAGAAGTAGCGGGGGAGTACAATGAGCAGTTCTTC. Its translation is CVTSREVAGEYNEQFF.

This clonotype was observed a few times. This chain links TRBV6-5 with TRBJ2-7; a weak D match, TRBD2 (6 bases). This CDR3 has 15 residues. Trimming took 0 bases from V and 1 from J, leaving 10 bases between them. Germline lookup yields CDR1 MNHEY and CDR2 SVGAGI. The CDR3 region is CASSYSKEGSYEQYF. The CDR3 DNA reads TGTGCCAGCAGTTACTCGAAGGAGGGATCCTACGAGCAGTACTTC.

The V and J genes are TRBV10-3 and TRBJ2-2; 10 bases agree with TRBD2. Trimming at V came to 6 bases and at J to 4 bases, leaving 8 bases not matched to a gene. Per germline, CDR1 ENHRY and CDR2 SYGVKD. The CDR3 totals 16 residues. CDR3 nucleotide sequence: TGTGCCATCAGCACTAGCGGGGCGGCCGGCACCGGGGAGCTGTTTTTT. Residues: CAISTSGAAGTGELFF.

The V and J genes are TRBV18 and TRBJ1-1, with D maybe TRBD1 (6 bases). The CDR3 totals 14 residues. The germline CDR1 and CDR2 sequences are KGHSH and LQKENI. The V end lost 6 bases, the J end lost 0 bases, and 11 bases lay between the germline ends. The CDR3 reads CASSLDSMNTEAFF. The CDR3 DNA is TGTGCCAGCTCCCTGGACAGCATGAACACTGAAGCTTTCTTT.

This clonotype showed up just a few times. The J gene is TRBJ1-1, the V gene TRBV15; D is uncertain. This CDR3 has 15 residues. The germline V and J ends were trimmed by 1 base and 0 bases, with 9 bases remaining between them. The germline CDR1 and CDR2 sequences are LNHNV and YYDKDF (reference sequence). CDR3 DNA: TGTGCCACCAGCAGAGGAGTTGGGATGAACACTGAAGCTTTCTTT. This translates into CATSRGVGMNTEAFF.

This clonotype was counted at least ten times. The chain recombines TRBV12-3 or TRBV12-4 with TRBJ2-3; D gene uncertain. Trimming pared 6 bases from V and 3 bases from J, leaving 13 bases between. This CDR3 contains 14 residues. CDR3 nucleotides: TGTGCCAGCAGCCCCCTAGACGGAACAGATACGCAGTATTTT. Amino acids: CASSPLDGTDTQYF.

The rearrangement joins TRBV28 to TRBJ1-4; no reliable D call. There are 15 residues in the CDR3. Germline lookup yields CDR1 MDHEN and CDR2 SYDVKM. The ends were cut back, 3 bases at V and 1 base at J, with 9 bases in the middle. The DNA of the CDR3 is TGTGCCAGCAGTTTCCGGCGGGAAACTAATGAAAAACTGTTTTTT. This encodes CASSFRRETNEKLFF.